The clone carrying this TCR beta chain was detected only once. Its specificity is not known. This record comes from a study of PD-1 blockade in classical Hodgkin lymphoma. Study-wide points: Reported findings placed baseline TCR diversity lower in newly diagnosed patients (compared with healthy donors).

As to time point: cycle 4 day 1 (C4D1), after five to seven weeks of nivolumab. All trial patients relapsed after autologous stem cell transplantation. Libraries were prepared by immunoSEQ multiplex PCR; TCRdb keeps only in-frame clonotypes and omits some of them. Of about 20,000 clones in the sample, 70% to 85% were seen once. The CDR3 is 16 residues long. Germline CDR1 and CDR2: ENHRY and SYGVKD. Losses at the gene ends were 7 bases for V and 4 bases for J; bases not matched to a gene: 14. This chain uses TRBV10-3 with TRBJ1-2; 8 bases line up with TRBD1. The material sequenced was peripheral blood mononuclear cells (PBMCs), taken before the fourth cycle of nivolumab. The receptor's source is a human donor with classical Hodgkin lymphoma. The CDR3 is CAIMTDRDPNGYGYTF. Here the CDR3 DNA reads TGTGCCATCATGACGGACAGGGACCCAAATGGCTATGGCTACACCTTC.